Described below is a single TCR beta chain sequence and its context. Its target is unknown. This specimen comes from a study of T cells in localized non-small cell lung cancer. TCRdb keeps only in-frame clones here, not all; method: immunoSEQ multiplex PCR. Here the sample spans around 53,000 clones, less than 85% being singletons. Study-level points and caveats: Compared with tumor, uninvolved adjacent lung displayed greater T cell clonality, ranking highest overall. Sequencing involved a lone tumor region, leaving heterogeneity possible.

Specimen: PBMCs, collected before any cancer treatment. This clonotype was sampled from a woman aged 40-75 years with stage II lung adenocarcinoma.

The CDR3 sequence: CASSLDPGASKNIQYF. As DNA, the CDR3 is TGTGCCAGCAGCTTAGATCCAGGGGCGAGCAAAAACATTCAGTACTTC. This chain connects TRBV7-2 to TRBJ2-4; a weak D match, TRBD1 (6 bases). CDR1 is SGHTA and CDR2 is FQGNSA in the germline V gene. Trimming removed 1 base at V and 3 bases at J, with 13 bases between. The CDR3 consists of 16 residues. The whole variable domain, filled in from reference TRBV7-2 and TRBJ2-4, reads GAGVSQSPSNKVTEKGKDVELRCDPISGHTALYWYRQSLGQGLEFLIYFQGNSAPDKSGLPSDRFSAERTGGSVSTLTIQRTQQEDSAVYLCASSLDPGASKNIQYFGAGTRLSVL.